This T cell receptor beta chain is from a study of T cells after yellow fever vaccination. This clonotype came up a few times. A single record per CDR3 protein comes from TCRdb applying MiXCR to the 5' RACE reads. This table holds hundreds of thousands of distinct CDR3 sequences, about 13% found once. V was clipped by 0 bases and J by 0 bases, with 19 bases between them. Germline loops: CDR1 SGHRS, CDR2 YFSETQ. The CDR3 contains 19 residues. This rearrangement joins TRBV5-1 to TRBJ2-1; D is unclear. The TCR comes from a man aged 25-40 years who received the YFV17D yellow fever vaccine. The sequenced sample was PBMCs, obtained on the day of the yellow fever booster vaccination. CDR3 sequence reads: CASSLEGHSNVNSYNEQFF. In DNA, the CDR3 is TGCGCCAGCAGCTTGGAAGGTCATTCTAACGTTAACTCCTACAATGAGCAGTTCTTC.